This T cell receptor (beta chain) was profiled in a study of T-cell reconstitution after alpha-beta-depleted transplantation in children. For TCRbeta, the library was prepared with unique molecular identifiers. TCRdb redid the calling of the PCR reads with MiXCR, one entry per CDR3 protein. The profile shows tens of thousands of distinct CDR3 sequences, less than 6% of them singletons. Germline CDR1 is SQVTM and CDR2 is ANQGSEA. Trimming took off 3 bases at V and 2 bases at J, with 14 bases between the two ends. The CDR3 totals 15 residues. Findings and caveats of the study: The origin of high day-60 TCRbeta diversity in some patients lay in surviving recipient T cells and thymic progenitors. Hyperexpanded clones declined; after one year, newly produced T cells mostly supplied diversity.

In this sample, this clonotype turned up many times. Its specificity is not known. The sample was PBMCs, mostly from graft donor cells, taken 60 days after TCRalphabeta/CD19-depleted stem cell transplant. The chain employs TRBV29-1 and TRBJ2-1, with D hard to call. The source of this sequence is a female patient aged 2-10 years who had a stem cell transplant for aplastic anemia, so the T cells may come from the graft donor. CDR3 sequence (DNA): TGCAGCGTTGATTCCCCCTCCCGGCCCTACAATGAGCAGTTCTTC. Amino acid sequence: CSVDSPSRPYNEQFF.